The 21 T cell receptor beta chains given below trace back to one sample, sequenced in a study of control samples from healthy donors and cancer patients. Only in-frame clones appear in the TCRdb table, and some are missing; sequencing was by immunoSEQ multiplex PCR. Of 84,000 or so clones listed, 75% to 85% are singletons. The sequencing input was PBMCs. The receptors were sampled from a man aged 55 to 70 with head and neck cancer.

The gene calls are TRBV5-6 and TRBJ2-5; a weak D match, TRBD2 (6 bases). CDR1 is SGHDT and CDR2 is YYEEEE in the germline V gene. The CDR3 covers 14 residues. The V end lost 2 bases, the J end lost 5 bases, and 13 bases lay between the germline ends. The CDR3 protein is CASSFVEGRETQYF. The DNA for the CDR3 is TGTGCCAGCAGCTTTGTGGAGGGGCGGGAGACCCAGTACTTC.

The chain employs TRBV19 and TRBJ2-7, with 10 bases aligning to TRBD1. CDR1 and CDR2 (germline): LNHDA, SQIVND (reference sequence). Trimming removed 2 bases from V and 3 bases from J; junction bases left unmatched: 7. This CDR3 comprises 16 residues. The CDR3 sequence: CASSIIPGQGIYEQYF. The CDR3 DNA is TGTGCCAGTAGTATAATACCGGGACAGGGGATCTACGAGCAGTACTTC. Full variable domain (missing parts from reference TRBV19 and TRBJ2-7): DGGITQSPKYLFRKEGQNVTLSCEQNLNHDAMYWYRQDPGQGLRLIYYSQIVNDFQKGDIAEGYSVSREKKESFPLTVTSAQKNPTAFYLCASSIIPGQGIYEQYFGPGTRLTVT.

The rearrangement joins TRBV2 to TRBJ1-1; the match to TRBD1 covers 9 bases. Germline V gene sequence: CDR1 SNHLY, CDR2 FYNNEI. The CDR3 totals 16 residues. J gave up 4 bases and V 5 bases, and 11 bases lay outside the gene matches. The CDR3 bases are TGTGCCAGCAGTAGGAGGCCGCCGGGACAGGGCACTGAAGCTTTCTTT. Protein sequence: CASSRRPPGQGTEAFF.

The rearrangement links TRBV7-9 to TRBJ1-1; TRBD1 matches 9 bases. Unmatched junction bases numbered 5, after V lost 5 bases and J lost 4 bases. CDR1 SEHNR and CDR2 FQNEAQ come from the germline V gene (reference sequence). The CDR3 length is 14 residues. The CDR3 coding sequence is TGTGCCAGCAGCCGGGGACAGGGAAGCACTGAAGCTTTCTTT. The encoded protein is CASSRGQGSTEAFF.

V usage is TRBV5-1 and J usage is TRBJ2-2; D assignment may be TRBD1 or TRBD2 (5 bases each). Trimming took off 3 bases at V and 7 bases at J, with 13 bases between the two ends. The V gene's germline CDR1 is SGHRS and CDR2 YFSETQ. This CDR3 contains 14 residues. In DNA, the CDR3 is TGCGCCAGCAGCTCGGGACGCTACGTCGGGGAGCTGTTTTTT. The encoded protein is CASSSGRYVGELFF.

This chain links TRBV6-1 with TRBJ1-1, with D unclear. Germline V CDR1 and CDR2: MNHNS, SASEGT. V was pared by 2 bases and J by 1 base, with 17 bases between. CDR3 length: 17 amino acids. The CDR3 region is CASSEWPSSTSNTEAFF. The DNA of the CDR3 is TGTGCCAGCAGTGAATGGCCGTCCTCCACTTCGAACACTGAAGCTTTCTTT.

The DNA of the CDR3 is TGTGCCAGCAGTTTTACGAGCGGGAGCGGGACCGGGGAGCTGTTTTTT. This encodes CASSFTSGSGTGELFF. This chain uses TRBV6-2 or TRBV6-3 with TRBJ2-2, with TRBD2 identical over 8 bases. Germline-derived CDR1 and CDR2 are MNHEY and SVGEGT. V lost 4 bases and J lost 5; bases outside the gene matches: 9. The CDR3 has 16 residues.

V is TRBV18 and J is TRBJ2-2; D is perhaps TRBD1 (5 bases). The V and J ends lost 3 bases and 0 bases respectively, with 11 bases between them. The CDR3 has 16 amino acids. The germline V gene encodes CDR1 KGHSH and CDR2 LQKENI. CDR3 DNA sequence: TGTGCCAGCTCACCTTCAGGGCTTTCGAACACCGGGGAGCTGTTTTTT. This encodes CASSPSGLSNTGELFF.

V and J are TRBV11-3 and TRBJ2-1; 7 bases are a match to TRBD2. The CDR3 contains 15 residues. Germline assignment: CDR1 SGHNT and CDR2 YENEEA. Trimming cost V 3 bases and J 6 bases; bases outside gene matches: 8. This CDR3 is CASSFSEGRVNEQFF. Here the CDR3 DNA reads TGTGCCAGCAGCTTTTCGGAGGGGAGGGTCAATGAGCAGTTCTTC.

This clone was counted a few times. Here the CDR3 reads CASSPPTSLSYNEQFF. CDR3 sequence (DNA): TGTGCCAGCAGTCCTCCGACTAGCCTCTCCTACAATGAGCAGTTCTTC. The chain is built from TRBV28 and TRBJ2-1; 7 bases match TRBD2. V gave up 5 bases and J gave up 0 bases; unmatched junction bases: 7. Germline-derived CDR1 and CDR2 are MDHEN and SYDVKM. The CDR3 extends over 16 amino acids.

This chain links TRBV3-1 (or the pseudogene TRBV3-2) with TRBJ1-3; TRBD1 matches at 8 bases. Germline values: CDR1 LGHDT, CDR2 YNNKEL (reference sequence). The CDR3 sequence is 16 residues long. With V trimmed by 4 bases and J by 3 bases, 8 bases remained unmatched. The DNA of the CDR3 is TGTGCCAGCAGCCCTACCCAGGGGGCGCGTGGAAACACCATATATTTT. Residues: CASSPTQGARGNTIYF.

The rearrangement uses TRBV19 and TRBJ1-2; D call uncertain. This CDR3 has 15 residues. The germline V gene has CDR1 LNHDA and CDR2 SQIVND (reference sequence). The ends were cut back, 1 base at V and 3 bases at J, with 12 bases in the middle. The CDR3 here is CASSIGQLLDYGYTF. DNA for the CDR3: TGTGCCAGTAGTATAGGTCAGTTACTAGACTATGGCTACACCTTC.

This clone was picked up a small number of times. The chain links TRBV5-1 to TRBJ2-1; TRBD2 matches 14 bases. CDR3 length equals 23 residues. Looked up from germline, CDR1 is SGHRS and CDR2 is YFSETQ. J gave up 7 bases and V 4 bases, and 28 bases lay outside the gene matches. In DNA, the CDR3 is TGCGCCAGCAGCCCCCGTGGAGGTGGGGGCGCGGTGACTAGCGGGAGGGCCGCAAATGAGCAGTTCTTC. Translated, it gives CASSPRGGGGAVTSGRAANEQFF. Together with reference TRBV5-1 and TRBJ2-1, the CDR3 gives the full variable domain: KAGVTQTPRYLIKTRGQQVTLSCSPISGHRSVSWYQQTPGQGLQFLFEYFSETQRNKGNFPGRFSGRQFSNSRSEMNVSTLELGDSALYLCASSPRGGGGAVTSGRAANEQFFGPGTRLTVL.

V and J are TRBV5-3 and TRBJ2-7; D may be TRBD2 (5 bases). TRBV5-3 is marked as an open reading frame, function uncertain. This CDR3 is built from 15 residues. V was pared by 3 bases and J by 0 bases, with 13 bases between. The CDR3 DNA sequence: TGTGCCAGAAGCTCAGCCGGGGAGTGCTCCTACGAGCAGTACTTC. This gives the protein CARSSAGECSYEQYF.

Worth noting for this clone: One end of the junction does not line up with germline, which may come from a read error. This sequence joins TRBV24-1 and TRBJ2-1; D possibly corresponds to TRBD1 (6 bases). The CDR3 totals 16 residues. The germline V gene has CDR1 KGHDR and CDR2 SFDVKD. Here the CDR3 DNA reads TGTGTCACCAGTGATGCAGGGGCGAGCTCCTACAATGAGCAGTTCTTC. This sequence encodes CVTSDAGASSYNEQFF.

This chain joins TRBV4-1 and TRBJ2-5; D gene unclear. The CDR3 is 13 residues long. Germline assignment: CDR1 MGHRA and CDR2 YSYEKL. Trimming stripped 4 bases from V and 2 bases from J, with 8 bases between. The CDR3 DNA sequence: TGCGCCAGCAGCCGGCTGATTCAAGAGACCCAGTACTTC. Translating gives CASSRLIQETQYF.

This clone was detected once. The CDR3 DNA follows: TGTGCCAGCAGTCGAGACAGGACCCGCACAGATACGCAGTATTTT. It encodes CASSRDRTRTDTQYF. This chain joins TRBV27 and TRBJ2-3; the D gene is possibly TRBD1 (6 bases). Germline CDR1 reads MNHEY; CDR2 reads SMNVEV (reference sequence). Trimming removed 5 bases from V and 1 base from J, with 13 bases in between. This CDR3 is 15 amino acids long.

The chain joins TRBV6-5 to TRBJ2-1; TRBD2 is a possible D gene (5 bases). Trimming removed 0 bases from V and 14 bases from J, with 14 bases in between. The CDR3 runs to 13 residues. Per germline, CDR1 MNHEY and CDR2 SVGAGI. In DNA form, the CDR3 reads TGTGCCAGCAGTTACTCCCAGCGGACCGTGGAGTTCTTC. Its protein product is CASSYSQRTVEFF.

The CDR3 loop is CASSHGTRGGYTF. CDR3 coding DNA: TGTGCCAGCAGCCACGGGACACGAGGGGGCTACACCTTC. The V and J genes are TRBV3-1 (or the pseudogene TRBV3-2) and TRBJ1-2, with D possibly TRBD1 on 6 matching bases. V lost 3 bases and J 8 bases, leaving 13 bases between the germline ends. The CDR3 totals 13 residues. CDR1 and CDR2 from the germline V gene are LGHDT and YNNKEL (reference sequence).

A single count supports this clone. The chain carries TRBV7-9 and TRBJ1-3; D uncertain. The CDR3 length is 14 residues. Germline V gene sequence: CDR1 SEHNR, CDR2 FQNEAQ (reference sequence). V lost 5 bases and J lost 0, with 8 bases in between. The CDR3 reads CASSLDNSGNTIYF. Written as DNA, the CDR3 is TGTGCCAGCAGCCTTGACAACTCTGGAAACACCATATATTTT.

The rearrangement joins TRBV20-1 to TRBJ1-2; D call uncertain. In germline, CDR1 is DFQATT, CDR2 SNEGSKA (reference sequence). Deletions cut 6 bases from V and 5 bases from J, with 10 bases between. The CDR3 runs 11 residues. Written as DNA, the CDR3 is TGCAGTGCCCATCGGAGTTATGGCTACACCTTC. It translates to CSAHRSYGYTF.